This TCR beta chain was sequenced in a study of preoperative IRX-2 immunotherapy in early breast cancer (dated by TCRdb to the late 2010s). Between the V and J ends, shortened by 1 base and 3 bases respectively, the junction contains 18 bases. Reading from cysteine to phenylalanine, the CDR3 counts 17 amino acids. The only DNA kept is the CDR3, 51 bases in frame from the first base. For CDR1 and CDR2, the germline V gene lists SGHNT and YENEEA. The treatment or condition label corresponds to: preoperative locoregional IRX-2 cytokine immunotherapy. The samples were obtained from a phase Ib study in which preoperative, locoregional IRX-2 cytokine immunotherapy intended to prime immune responses was tested. Donors were patients with early-stage breast cancer who received IRX-2 before surgery. The method was the immunoSEQ multiplex PCR assay. TCRdb re-hosts the immuneACCESS table, in-frame sequences only. Its copies lack some clones; in the studies checked, an unresolved V gene accounts for under half of them, and the cause for the rest is not known. Across this sample there are about 33,000 clones, with just under 90% seen only once. The ten largest account for 1.5% to 2% of the sample.

Only a few counts were recorded for this clone. The specificity of this receptor is unknown. Base qualities are not at hand, and no much larger clone is one base apart. The TCR comes from a human donor with breast cancer. Recombination joined TRBV11-3 with TRBJ1-1; the D gene is unclear. The sample consisted of tumor tissue, taken after IRX-2 immunotherapy. The nucleotides read TGTGCCAGCAGCTTAGTAGGGCCGAGAGTTCACCACACTGAAGCTTTCTTT. This encodes CASSLVGPRVHHTEAFF. Here the CDR3 is joined to the reference TRBV11-3 and TRBJ1-1 genes, and the full variable domain is: EAGVVQSPRYKIIEKKQPVAFWCNPISGHNTLYWYLQNLGQGPELLIRYENEEAVDDSQLPKDRFSAERLKGVDSTLKIQPAELGDSAVYLCASSLVGPRVHHTEAFFGQGTRLTVV.